These 21 T cell receptor beta chains originate from one sample sequenced in a study of cytomegalovirus exposure and HLA in healthy donors. PCR used 60 Vbeta primers and 13 Jbeta primers. Assay used: immunoSEQ multiplex PCR; TCRdb lists only in-frame clones, some missing. The top ten hold 2.1% of the sample, which has about 90,000 clones, less than 80% seen once. Sequenced material: PBMCs. The source of these receptors is a man aged 25-40 years in good health and CMV-seronegative.

This clone was found a few times. The V and J genes are TRBV4-1 and TRBJ1-6; D is unresolved. This CDR3 is 16 amino acids long. V was clipped by 1 base and J by 0 bases, with 7 bases between them. The V gene's germline CDR1 is MGHRA and CDR2 YSYEKL. As DNA, the CDR3 is TGCGCCAGCAGCCAAGCCCCGAGCTCCTATAATTCACCCCTCCACTTT. Its protein is CASSQAPSSYNSPLHF.

The chain has TRBV29-1 and TRBJ2-3; 12 nucleotides match TRBD2. The V gene's germline CDR1 is SQVTM and CDR2 ANQGSEA. The CDR3 loop spans 16 amino acids. Unmatched junction bases numbered 8, after V lost 7 bases and J lost 0 bases. The CDR3 DNA sequence: TGCAGCGCTATCACTAGCGGGGGGTCGAGCACAGATACGCAGTATTTT. As protein: CSAITSGGSSTDTQYF.

This clone has only a few counts. The chain uses TRBV19 and TRBJ2-1; possible D gene TRBD2, 5 bases. Germline V gene lookup returns CDR1 LNHDA and CDR2 SQIVND (reference sequence). The CDR3 loop spans 14 amino acids. The V and J ends lost 7 bases and 6 bases respectively, with 16 bases between them. The DNA for the CDR3 is TGTGCCAGTACTTCGCGGGCCCCTGGCAATGAGCAGTTCTTC. This gives the protein CASTSRAPGNEQFF.

The chain uses TRBV7-9 and TRBJ1-2; the D gene is possibly TRBD1 (6 bases). The germline gives CDR1 SEHNR, CDR2 FQNEAQ (reference sequence). V was cut by 1 base and J by 4 bases, with 7 bases left in between. The CDR3 contains 13 residues. The CDR3 spells CASSLVQGYGYTF. The CDR3 region has the DNA TGTGCCAGCAGCTTAGTACAGGGCTATGGCTACACCTTC.

This chain links TRBV30 with TRBJ2-2; D might be TRBD1 (7 bases). Trimming left V 3 bases short and J 8 bases short, with 13 bases between. Germline V gene data show CDR1 as GTSNPN and CDR2 as SVGIG (reference sequence). The CDR3 runs 13 residues. In nucleotides, the CDR3 is TGTGCCTGGAGCAGGGGGACTCTTGGGGAGCTGTTTTTT. This gives the protein CAWSRGTLGELFF.

The V call is TRBV9, the J call TRBJ1-1, with 7 positions matching TRBD1. CDR1 and CDR2 (germline): SGDLS, YYNGEE. V dropped 6 bases and J dropped 1; count of bases not matched to a gene: 3. The CDR3 loop spans 13 amino acids. The CDR3 sequence: CASTTGENTEAFF. CDR3 coding DNA: TGTGCCAGCACAACAGGGGAGAACACTGAAGCTTTCTTT.

This rearrangement joins TRBV19 to TRBJ2-3; possible D gene TRBD2, 5 bases. This CDR3 contains 15 residues. Trimming took off 5 bases at V and 5 bases at J, with 17 bases between the two ends. Germline-derived CDR1 and CDR2 are LNHDA and SQIVND (reference sequence). CDR3 in amino acids: CASSYGPGMQDTQYF. CDR3 DNA: TGTGCCAGTAGTTACGGGCCCGGGATGCAAGATACGCAGTATTTT.

The genes are TRBV25-1 and TRBJ1-5; 9 bases line up with TRBD1. Germline values: CDR1 MGHDK, CDR2 SYGVNS. V gave up 4 bases and J gave up 5 bases; unmatched junction bases: 3. The CDR3 totals 14 residues. The CDR3 coding sequence is TGTGCCAGCAGTGGGACAGGGGCCCATCAGCCCCAGCATTTT. It encodes CASSGTGAHQPQHF.

The chain employs TRBV4-1 and TRBJ1-5; 8 bases align to TRBD1. The CDR3 totals 15 residues. Germline assignment: CDR1 MGHRA and CDR2 YSYEKL. The junction had 5 bases not matched to a gene; V was cut back by 1 base and J by 6 bases. The CDR3 nucleotides read TGCGCCAGCAGCCAAGCCGCAGGGGGCGTTCAGCCCCAGCATTTT. Protein: CASSQAAGGVQPQHF.

The chain joins TRBV30 to TRBJ1-6; TRBD1 matches 9 bases. V lost 4 bases to trimming and J lost 10 bases; unmatched junction nucleotides: 5. The germline V gene encodes CDR1 GTSNPN and CDR2 SVGIG (reference sequence). This CDR3 has 13 residues. The DNA of the CDR3 is TGTGCCTGGACCCTGGACAGGGGCTCACCCCTCCACTTT. Protein product: CAWTLDRGSPLHF.

The gene calls are TRBV9 and TRBJ1-3; 7 bases agree with TRBD1. After removal of 0 bases from V and 0 bases from J, the junction contained 6 bases not matched to a gene. Germline CDR1 reads SGDLS; CDR2 reads YYNGEE. The length of the CDR3 is 17 residues. CDR3 DNA sequence: TGTGCCAGCAGCGTAGCGAGGACAGGAGTCTCTGGAAACACCATATATTTT. It is translated as CASSVARTGVSGNTIYF. The whole variable domain, remainder taken from reference TRBV9 and TRBJ1-3, is DSGVTQTPKHLITATGQRVTLRCSPRSGDLSVYWYQQSLDQGLQFLIQYYNGEERAKGNILERFSAQQFPDLHSELNLSSLELGDSALYFCASSVARTGVSGNTIYFGEGSWLTVV.

The genes are TRBV5-1 and TRBJ1-4, with 11 bases matching TRBD1. CDR1 and CDR2 from the germline V gene are SGHRS and YFSETQ. Germline trimming cut 7 bases from V and 7 bases from J; bases unmatched to any gene: 6. The length of the CDR3 is 14 residues. CDR3 DNA: TGCGCCAGCTCTCCGGGACAGGGGGGTGAAAAACTGTTTTTT. This gives the protein CASSPGQGGEKLFF.

The chain couples TRBV27 to TRBJ1-5, with 7 bases matching TRBD1. Germline-derived CDR1 and CDR2 are MNHEY and SMNVEV (reference sequence). The CDR3 runs to 17 residues. V lost 0 bases, J lost 6 bases, and 11 bases stayed unmatched. This chain's CDR3 is CASSLSLVGQQIQPQHF. CDR3 in DNA: TGTGCCAGCAGTTTATCCTTAGTGGGACAGCAAATTCAGCCCCAGCATTTT.

The V and J genes are TRBV5-1 and TRBJ2-3, with TRBD1 matching over 9 bases. This CDR3 region has 14 residues. Per germline, CDR1 SGHRS and CDR2 YFSETQ. The junction had 3 bases not matched to a gene; V was cut back by 3 bases and J by 4 bases. The CDR3, as DNA: TGCGCCAGCAGCTCGGGGACAGGGTCAGATACGCAGTATTTT. Its translation: CASSSGTGSDTQYF.

This clone occurred a few times. The rearrangement links TRBV5-1 to TRBJ2-7, with D unclear. V lost 0 bases and J lost 0, with 4 bases in between. Germline V gene lookup returns CDR1 SGHRS and CDR2 YFSETQ. The CDR3 covers 13 residues. The CDR3 is CASSLGASYEQYF. The DNA for the CDR3 is TGCGCCAGCAGCTTGGGGGCCTCCTACGAGCAGTACTTC.

This clone was counted once. V is TRBV2 and J is TRBJ2-7; TRBD1 matches 10 bases. V shed 6 bases and J 7 bases; nucleotides not matched to a gene: 9. This CDR3 spans 14 amino acids. From germline, CDR1 is SNHLY and CDR2 FYNNEI. Here the CDR3 DNA reads TGTGCCAGCAGAGCCGGGACAGGGGCTGAAGAGCAGTACTTC. Its translation: CASRAGTGAEEQYF.

This chain joins TRBV4-3 and TRBJ1-2; 7 positions match TRBD1. The CDR3 is 16 amino acids. The germline V gene has CDR1 LGHNA and CDR2 YSLEER. V lost 0 bases and J lost 8; bases outside the gene matches: 12. In nucleotides, the CDR3 is TGCGCCAGCAGCCAAGAGGCGAGGGGGCTATTGATCGGCTACACCTTC. It yields the protein CASSQEARGLLIGYTF.

J is TRBJ2-7 and V is TRBV5-1, with D maybe TRBD2 (5 bases). The CDR3 totals 16 residues. V gave up 1 base and J gave up 5 bases, with 19 bases separating them. Per the germline V gene, CDR1 is SGHRS and CDR2 is YFSETQ. The CDR3 DNA reads as TGCGCCAGCAGCTTGAACCGTATGGGTAGCGCCCACGAGCAGTACTTC. It translates to CASSLNRMGSAHEQYF.

As concerns this clone: Compared with germline, one end of the junction differs, possibly owing to a read error. The sample carries other DNA sequences with the same CDR3. The V gene is TRBV7-2, the J gene TRBJ1-1; 9 bases align to TRBD1. There are 14 residues in the CDR3. The germline V gene has CDR1 SGHTA and CDR2 FQGNSA. The CDR3 sequence is CASSPRTGGTEAFF. As DNA, the CDR3 is TGTGCCAGCAGCCCCCGTACAGGGGGCACTGAAGCTTTCTTC.

The chain is built from TRBV5-5 and TRBJ1-5; 8 bases are shared with TRBD1. The CDR3 spans 14 residues. Trimming took 3 bases from V and 2 from J; bases not matched to a gene: 1. Germline CDR1 is SGHKS and CDR2 is YYEKEE (reference sequence). CDR3 in DNA: TGTGCCAGCAGCTCGACAGGGGGCAATCAGCCCCAGCATTTT. Amino acids: CASSSTGGNQPQHF.

This clone was seen a handful of times. The CDR3 DNA sequence: TGTGCCAGTAGTTCTCAGGCCAGCACGCAGTATTTT. This sequence encodes CASSSQASTQYF. The rearrangement links TRBV19 to TRBJ2-3; D is unresolved. The CDR3 is 12 amino acids. Germline-derived CDR1 and CDR2 are LNHDA and SQIVND (reference sequence). V gave up 5 bases and J gave up 9 bases, with 12 bases separating them. Full variable domain (missing parts from reference TRBV19 and TRBJ2-3): DGGITQSPKYLFRKEGQNVTLSCEQNLNHDAMYWYRQDPGQGLRLIYYSQIVNDFQKGDIAEGYSVSREKKESFPLTVTSAQKNPTAFYLCASSSQASTQYFGPGTRLTVL.